The next 28 T cell receptor beta chains were all read from a single sample in a study of shared clonotypes between healthy human individuals. Clones were sequenced by immunoSEQ multiplex PCR, and TCRdb holds only the in-frame ones, with some missing. This repertoire shows a few million clones, around 95% found once; its top ten account for around 0.13%. Source material: naive CD4+ T cells sorted from blood. Indicated subset: CD45RA+ positively selected. These receptors all come from a man aged 18 to 30 in good health.

The chain couples TRBV11-1 to TRBJ2-5; tentatively, D is TRBD2 (6 bases). Germline lookup yields CDR1 SGHAT and CDR2 FQDESV (reference sequence). The CDR3 is 12 amino acids. The V gene lost 5 bases and the J gene lost 7 bases, with 11 bases spanning the gap. CDR3 sequence (DNA): TGTGCCAGCAGCGACGGGGGTGGGACCCAGTACTTC. It codes for CASSDGGGTQYF.

The chain links TRBV5-1 to TRBJ1-2, with a tentative D call TRBD1 (5 bases). This CDR3 spans 13 amino acids. Germline V CDR1 and CDR2: SGHRS, YFSETQ. The V gene lost 6 bases and the J gene lost 6 bases, with 15 bases spanning the gap. Here the CDR3 reads CASTRQPGDGYTF. CDR3 sequence (DNA): TGCGCCAGCACCCGACAGCCTGGGGATGGCTACACCTTC.

The rearrangement uses TRBV6-5 and TRBJ2-1; 9 positions agree with TRBD2. V shed 3 bases, J shed 3 bases, and the junction held 6 bases outside the gene matches. Germline V gene data show CDR1 as MNHEY and CDR2 as SVGAGI. This CDR3 has 16 amino acids. CDR3 nucleotide sequence: TGTGCCAGCAGTTATACAGGACTAGCGAGCTACAATGAGCAGTTCTTC. Its protein product is CASSYTGLASYNEQFF.

This clone was observed a single time. In nucleotides, the CDR3 is TGTGCCAGCAGCATCATAGATAGGAGGGGGCAAGAGACCCAGTACTTC. Translated: CASSIIDRRGQETQYF. The V and J genes are TRBV5-6 and TRBJ2-5; D may be TRBD1 or TRBD2 (6 bases each). Trimming shortened V by 4 bases and J by 2 bases, and 18 bases separated the two germline ends. Looked up from germline, CDR1 is SGHDT and CDR2 is YYEEEE. This CDR3 has 16 amino acids.

As concerns this clone: Other DNA sequences of this sample code for an identical CDR3. V gene TRBV30 combines with J gene TRBJ2-3, with D unresolved. This CDR3 has 14 amino acids. Germline V gene data show CDR1 as GTSNPN and CDR2 as SVGIG (reference sequence). With 0 bases removed from V and 1 base from J, the gap between germline ends came to 8 bases. In nucleotides, the CDR3 is TGTGCCTGGAGTGTATTGAGAGGCACAGATACGCAGTATTTT. Residues: CAWSVLRGTDTQYF.

In the case of this clone: Other DNA sequences of this sample code for an identical CDR3. The chain is built from TRBV30 and TRBJ2-7; possible D gene TRBD2, 7 bases. CDR1 and CDR2 from the germline V gene are GTSNPN and SVGIG (reference sequence). The V end lost 4 bases, the J end lost 3 bases, and 10 bases lay between the germline ends. The CDR3 spans 12 residues. CDR3 amino acids: CAWTRGGYEQYF. DNA for the CDR3: TGTGCCTGGACAAGGGGGGGCTACGAGCAGTACTTC.

This clone was found a few times. The same CDR3 arises from other DNA sequences in this sample as well. The V gene is TRBV29-1, the J gene TRBJ1-1; D not certain. The germline V gene has CDR1 SQVTM and CDR2 ANQGSEA. This CDR3 region has 11 residues. With 5 bases removed from V and 1 base from J, the gap between germline ends came to 5 bases. The CDR3 spells CSVLGNTEAFF. The DNA of the CDR3 is TGCAGCGTTTTGGGGAACACTGAAGCTTTCTTT.

The chain couples TRBV20-1 to TRBJ2-5; 7 bases match TRBD1. CDR1 DFQATT and CDR2 SNEGSKA come from the germline V gene (reference sequence). Losses at the gene ends were 5 bases for V and 10 bases for J; bases not matched to a gene: 7. This CDR3 has 11 amino acids. CDR3 sequence reads: CSASRDSLQYF. The CDR3 DNA is TGCAGTGCTTCCCGGGACAGCCTCCAGTACTTC.

This chain links TRBV30 with TRBJ2-7, with 8 positions matching TRBD2. The V segment lost 2 bases and the J segment 0 bases; nucleotides outside the gene matches: 9. The V gene's germline CDR1 is GTSNPN and CDR2 SVGIG (reference sequence). The CDR3 contains 16 residues. CDR3: CAWSPSSGGVSYEQYF. CDR3 coding DNA: TGTGCCTGGAGTCCCTCAAGCGGGGGTGTCTCCTACGAGCAGTACTTC.

The chain combines TRBV27 with TRBJ1-6, with D possibly matching TRBD1 (6 bases). The CDR3 extends over 18 amino acids. V was pared by 0 bases and J by 2 bases, with 14 bases between. From germline, CDR1 is MNHEY and CDR2 SMNVEV (reference sequence). CDR3 nucleotides: TGTGCCAGCAGTTTATCGCCAGGGGCGAACCCCTATAATTCACCCCTCCACTTT. This encodes CASSLSPGANPYNSPLHF.

The chain joins TRBV6-5 to TRBJ2-3; D is tentatively TRBD1 or TRBD2 (7 bases each). The CDR3 runs 15 residues. CDR1 is MNHEY and CDR2 is SVGAGI in the germline V gene. The germline V and J ends were trimmed by 6 bases and 2 bases, with 15 bases remaining between them. The CDR3 DNA follows: TGTGCCAGCAGACCGCAGGGGGGGTCCACAGATACGCAGTATTTT. Protein product: CASRPQGGSTDTQYF.

In DNA, the CDR3 is TGTGCCTGGATTGGGCGGGGCAACACCGGGGAGCTGTTTTTT. It encodes CAWIGRGNTGELFF. The rearrangement joins TRBV30 to TRBJ2-2; possibly TRBD2 for D (6 bases). The CDR3 spans 14 residues. The V end was cut by 4 bases, the J end by 2 bases, with 11 bases between. CDR1 and CDR2 from the germline V gene are GTSNPN and SVGIG (reference sequence).

This clone was seen a few times. The chain couples TRBV30 to TRBJ1-1; D is perhaps TRBD1 (6 bases). V was clipped by 6 bases and J by 1 base, with 12 bases between them. Germline CDR1 is GTSNPN and CDR2 is SVGIG (reference sequence). This CDR3 spans 13 amino acids. The chain's CDR3 is CACNRAPNTEAFF. CDR3 DNA: TGTGCCTGCAACAGGGCCCCGAACACTGAAGCTTTCTTT.

The rearrangement uses TRBV30 and TRBJ2-7, with D hard to call. Deletions cut 0 bases from V and 1 base from J, with 7 bases between. Per germline, CDR1 GTSNPN and CDR2 SVGIG (reference sequence). The CDR3 has 13 residues. The CDR3, as DNA: TGTGCCTGGAGTGTACGGATTTCCTACGAGCAGTACTTC. It is translated as CAWSVRISYEQYF.

The chain couples TRBV30 to TRBJ1-5; TRBD1 matches 9 bases. The CDR3 loop spans 14 amino acids. Germline CDR1 reads GTSNPN; CDR2 reads SVGIG (reference sequence). J gave up 4 bases and V 4 bases, and 5 bases lay outside the gene matches. The CDR3 loop reads CAWTRGQGNQPQHF. The CDR3 DNA follows: TGTGCCTGGACCAGAGGACAGGGGAATCAGCCCCAGCATTTT.

The J gene is TRBJ2-7, the V gene TRBV7-6, with D perhaps given as TRBD1 or TRBD2 (6 bases each). In germline, CDR1 is SGHVS, CDR2 FNYEAQ. The CDR3 has 16 amino acids. V was cut by 4 bases and J by 3 bases, with 19 bases left in between. The CDR3 loop is CASSSLAGTPIYEQYF. CDR3 sequence (DNA): TGTGCCAGCAGCTCCCTTGCGGGGACACCAATCTACGAGCAGTACTTC. Combining the CDR3 with reference TRBV7-6 and TRBJ2-7 gives the whole variable domain GAGVSQSPRYKVTKRGQDVALRCDPISGHVSLYWYRQALGQGPEFLTYFNYEAQQDKSGLPNDRFSAERPEGSISTLTIQRTEQRDSAMYRCASSSLAGTPIYEQYFGPGTRLTVT.

The CDR3, as DNA: TGTGCCAGCAGCTTGGGACTAGGACTCCTGGACGAGCAGTACTTC. Translating gives CASSLGLGLLDEQYF. The chain carries TRBV5-6 and TRBJ2-7; D might be TRBD2 (6 bases). In germline, CDR1 is SGHDT, CDR2 YYEEEE. Trimming removed 0 bases from V and 5 bases from J, with 15 bases in between. This CDR3 region has 15 residues.

The chain uses TRBV2 and TRBJ1-5; 8 bases fit TRBD1. With 7 bases clipped from V and 3 bases from J, the junction kept 8 bases outside the gene matches. CDR3 length: 15 residues. Per germline, CDR1 SNHLY and CDR2 FYNNEI. CDR3 protein: CASKADRAFNQPQHF. In DNA form, the CDR3 reads TGTGCCAGCAAGGCGGACAGGGCCTTCAATCAGCCCCAGCATTTT.

CDR3 bases: TGTGCCAGCACTAGGGACAGCTTGAACACTGAAGCTTTCTTT. Translated: CASTRDSLNTEAFF. J is TRBJ1-1 and V is TRBV9; 7 bases are shared with TRBD1. Germline values: CDR1 SGDLS, CDR2 YYNGEE. The CDR3 contains 14 residues. Germline trimming cut 6 bases from V and 0 bases from J; bases unmatched to any gene: 5.

This sequence joins TRBV11-2 and TRBJ2-7, with D possibly TRBD2 on 5 matching bases. V was trimmed by 2 bases and J by 6 bases, leaving 14 bases between them. CDR1 is SGHAT, CDR2 FQNNGV, per germline. The CDR3 totals 14 residues. The CDR3 region is CASSLRWGVGEQYF. For the CDR3, the DNA is TGTGCCAGCAGCTTAAGATGGGGAGTGGGCGAGCAGTACTTC. Supplemented by reference TRBV11-2 and TRBJ2-7, the full variable domain reads EAGVAQSPRYKIIEKRQSVAFWCNPISGHATLYWYQQILGQGPKLLIQFQNNGVVDDSQLPKDRFSAERLKGVDSTLKIQPAKLEDSAVYLCASSLRWGVGEQYFGPGTRLTVT.

J is TRBJ1-6 and V is TRBV10-3; 10 bases match TRBD1. CDR3 length: 14 amino acids. V shed 4 bases and J 10 bases; nucleotides not matched to a gene: 4. The germline V gene has CDR1 ENHRY and CDR2 SYGVKD. The CDR3 bases are TGTGCCATCAGTGGGGGGACAGGGGAATCACCCCTCCACTTT. Protein: CAISGGTGESPLHF.

This clone is a singleton in its sample. This chain joins TRBV30 and TRBJ1-2; D unclear. Trimming left V 5 bases short and J 5 bases short, with 6 bases between. The CDR3 is made up of 10 amino acids. Germline lookup yields CDR1 GTSNPN and CDR2 SVGIG (reference sequence). The DNA for the CDR3 is TGTGCCTGGGGGGTTTATGGCTACACCTTC. Its protein product is CAWGVYGYTF.

The V call is TRBV7-9, the J call TRBJ1-4; TRBD1 matches at 10 bases. The ends lost 3 bases at V and 7 bases at J; junction bases unmatched: 2. Germline V CDR1 and CDR2: SEHNR, FQNEAQ (reference sequence). The CDR3 loop spans 14 amino acids. The CDR3 DNA is TGTGCCAGCAGCTTTGGGACAGGGGCTGAAAAACTGTTTTTT. Translation: CASSFGTGAEKLFF.

The genes are TRBV28 and TRBJ1-2; a possible D gene is TRBD1 (6 bases). Germline V gene sequence: CDR1 MDHEN, CDR2 SYDVKM. The CDR3 covers 15 residues. Trimming removed 5 bases from V and 2 bases from J, with 15 bases in between. The CDR3 spells CASSLQTGSNYGYTF. The CDR3 coding sequence is TGTGCCAGCAGTCTACAGACAGGTTCCAACTATGGCTACACCTTC.

This chain connects TRBV19 to TRBJ2-3; D remains ambiguous. The CDR3 length is 16 residues. Germline V CDR1 and CDR2: LNHDA, SQIVND (reference sequence). V dropped 3 bases and J dropped 4 bases, with 17 bases sitting between them. DNA for the CDR3: TGTGCCAGTAGTATTGTGCTTTCGTTAACCCCAGATACGCAGTATTTT. Its protein is CASSIVLSLTPDTQYF.

This rearrangement joins TRBV21-1 to TRBJ1-2; the table's D call of TRBD1 was not tested on the DNA. TRBV21-1 is tagged as a pseudogene. CDR3 length equals 11 residues. The CDR3: CASSINSLGDF. The CDR3 nucleotides are TGTGCCAGCAGCATCAATTCATTGGGCGACTTC.

A single count supports this clone. This chain uses TRBV5-1 with TRBJ1-1; 7 nucleotides align to TRBD1. Germline CDR1 reads SGHRS; CDR2 reads YFSETQ. The V gene end was trimmed by 0 bases and the J gene end by 5 bases; junction bases not matched to a gene: 7. This CDR3 comprises 15 residues. CDR3 sequence: CASSLVGGSRTEAFF. CDR3 bases: TGCGCCAGCAGCTTGGTAGGGGGCAGTAGGACTGAAGCTTTCTTT.

The V call is TRBV5-1, the J call TRBJ2-7; 8 bases align to TRBD1. V gave up 2 bases and J gave up 6 bases; unmatched junction bases: 7. The germline gives CDR1 SGHRS, CDR2 YFSETQ. There are 14 residues in the CDR3. CDR3 DNA sequence: TGCGCCAGCAGCTTATATTTACAGGGGGGCGAGCAGTACTTC. Translation: CASSLYLQGGEQYF.